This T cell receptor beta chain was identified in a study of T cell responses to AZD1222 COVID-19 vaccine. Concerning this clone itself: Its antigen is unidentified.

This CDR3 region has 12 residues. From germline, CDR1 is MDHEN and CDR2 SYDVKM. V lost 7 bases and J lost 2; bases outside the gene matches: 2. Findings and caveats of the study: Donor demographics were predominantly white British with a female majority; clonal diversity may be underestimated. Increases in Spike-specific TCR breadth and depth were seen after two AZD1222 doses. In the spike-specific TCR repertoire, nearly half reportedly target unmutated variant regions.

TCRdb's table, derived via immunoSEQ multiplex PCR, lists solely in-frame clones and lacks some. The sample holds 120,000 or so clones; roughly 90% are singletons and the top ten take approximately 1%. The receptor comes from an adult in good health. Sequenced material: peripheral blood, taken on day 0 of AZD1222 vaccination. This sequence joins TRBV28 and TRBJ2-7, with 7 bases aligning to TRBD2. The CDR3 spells CASNAGAYEQYF. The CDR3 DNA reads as TGTGCCAGCAACGCGGGGGCCTACGAGCAGTACTTC.